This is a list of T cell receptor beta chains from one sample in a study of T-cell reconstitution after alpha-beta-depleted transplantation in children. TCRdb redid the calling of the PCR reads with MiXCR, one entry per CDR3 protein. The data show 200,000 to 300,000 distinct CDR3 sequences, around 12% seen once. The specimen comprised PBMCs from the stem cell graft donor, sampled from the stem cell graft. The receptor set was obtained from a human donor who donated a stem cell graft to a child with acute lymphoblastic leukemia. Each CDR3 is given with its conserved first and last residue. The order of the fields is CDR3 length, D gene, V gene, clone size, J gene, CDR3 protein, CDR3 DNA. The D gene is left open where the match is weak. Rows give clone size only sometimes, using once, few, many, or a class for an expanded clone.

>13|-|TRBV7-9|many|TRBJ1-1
CASSFWMNTEAFF
TGTGCCAGCAGCTTTTGGATGAACACTGAAGCTTTCTTT
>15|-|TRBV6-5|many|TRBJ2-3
CASSPSGRGTDTQYF
TGTGCCAGCAGTCCATCGGGCCGTGGGACAGATACGCAGTATTTT
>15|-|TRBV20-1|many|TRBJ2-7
CSARDGGAGPYEQYF
TGCAGTGCTAGAGATGGTGGGGCCGGACCCTACGAGCAGTACTTC
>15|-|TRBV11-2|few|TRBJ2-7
CASLSRTMTAYEQYF
TGTGCCAGCCTTTCGCGGACGATGACGGCCTACGAGCAGTACTTC
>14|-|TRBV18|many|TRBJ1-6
CASSPTGRDSPLHF
TGTGCCAGCTCACCCACAGGCCGGGACTCACCCCTCCACTTT
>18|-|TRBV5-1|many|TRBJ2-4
CASSLAWGEQLAKNIQYF
TGCGCCAGCAGCTTGGCTTGGGGAGAACAACTAGCCAAAAACATTCAGTACTTC
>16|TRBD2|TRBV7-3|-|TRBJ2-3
CASSLGSGLSTDTQYF
TGTGCCAGCAGCTTAGGTAGCGGGCTGAGCACAGATACGCAGTATTTT
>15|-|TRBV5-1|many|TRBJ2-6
CASSLTRSGANVLTF
TGCGCCAGCAGCTTGACACGCTCTGGGGCCAACGTCCTGACTTTC
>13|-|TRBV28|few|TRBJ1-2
CASRGGGNYGYTF
TGTGCCAGCAGGGGGGGGGGTAACTATGGCTACACCTTC
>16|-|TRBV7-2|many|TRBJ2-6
CASSSLPGSGANVLTF
TGTGCCAGCAGCTCACTCCCCGGCTCTGGGGCCAACGTCCTGACTTTC
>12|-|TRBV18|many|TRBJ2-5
CASSPRTGTQYF
TGTGCCAGCTCACCACGGACCGGGACCCAGTACTTC
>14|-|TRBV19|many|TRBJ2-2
CACSVKAGTGELFF
TGTGCCTGCTCGGTGAAGGCGGGAACCGGGGAGCTGTTTTTT
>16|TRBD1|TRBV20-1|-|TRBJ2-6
CSARATGEISANGLTF
TGCAGTGCTAGAGCGACAGGGGAAATTAGTGCCAACGGCCTGACTTTC
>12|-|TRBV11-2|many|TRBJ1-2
CASSRSRDAYTF
TGTGCCAGCAGCCGTTCGAGAGACGCCTACACCTTC
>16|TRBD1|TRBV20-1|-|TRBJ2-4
CSAYLDRGYGKNIQYF
TGCAGTGCTTATTTGGACAGGGGCTATGGCAAAAACATTCAGTACTTC
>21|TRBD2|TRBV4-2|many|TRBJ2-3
CASSQDQGLAGGRTSTDTQYF
TGTGCCAGCAGCCAAGATCAGGGACTAGCGGGGGGTAGAACTAGCACAGATACGCAGTATTTT
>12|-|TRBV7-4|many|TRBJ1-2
CASSAREVSYTF
TGTGCCAGCAGCGCCAGGGAGGTTTCCTACACCTTC
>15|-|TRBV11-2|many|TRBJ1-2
CASSLGGAINYGYTF
TGTGCCAGCAGCTTAGGGGGGGCGATCAACTATGGCTACACCTTC
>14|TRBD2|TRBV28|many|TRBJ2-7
CASRGGGRVGKQYF
TGTGCCAGCAGGGGTGGCGGGAGGGTCGGAAAGCAGTACTTC
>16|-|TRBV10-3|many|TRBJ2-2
CAISAPGQLNTGELFF
TGTGCCATCAGTGCCCCGGGACAACTCAACACCGGGGAGCTGTTTTTT
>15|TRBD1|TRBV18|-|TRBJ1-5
CASSLGTGKRQPQHF
TGTGCCAGCTCACTTGGGACAGGGAAGAGGCAGCCCCAGCATTTT
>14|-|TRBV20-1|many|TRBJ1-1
CSARPRGVNTEAFF
TGCAGTGCTAGACCGCGGGGGGTGAACACTGAAGCTTTCTTT
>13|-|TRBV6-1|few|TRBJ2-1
CASNRNQGDEQFF
TGTGCCAGCAATAGAAATCAAGGGGATGAGCAGTTCTTC
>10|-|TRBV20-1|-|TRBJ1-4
CSAQRQKLFF
TGCAGTGCTCAAAGGCAAAAACTGTTTTTT
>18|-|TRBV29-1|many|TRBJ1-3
CSVVYAGLLGRSGNTIYF
TGCAGCGTTGTTTACGCAGGCCTTCTCGGGCGCTCTGGAAACACCATATATTTT
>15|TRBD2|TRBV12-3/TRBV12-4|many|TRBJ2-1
CASSFSGGAYNEQFF
TGTGCCAGCAGTTTCAGCGGGGGGGCGTACAATGAGCAGTTCTTC
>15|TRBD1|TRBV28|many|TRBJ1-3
CASSPGTDSGNTIYF
TGTGCCAGCAGCCCCGGGACAGACTCTGGAAACACCATATATTTT
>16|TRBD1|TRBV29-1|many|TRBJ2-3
CSVEAPGTGSTDTQYF
TGCAGCGTTGAGGCCCCCGGGACAGGGAGCACAGATACGCAGTATTTT
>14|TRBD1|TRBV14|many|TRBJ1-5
CASSQGQGNQPQHF
TGTGCCAGCAGCCAGGGACAGGGCAATCAGCCCCAGCATTTT
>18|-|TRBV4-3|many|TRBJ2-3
CASSQRGGGAYYTDTQYF
TGCGCCAGCAGCCAGAGGGGAGGGGGGGCGTATTATACAGATACGCAGTATTTT
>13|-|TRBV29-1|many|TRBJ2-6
CSVVTAGANVLTF
TGCAGCGTTGTAACAGCCGGGGCCAACGTCCTGACTTTC
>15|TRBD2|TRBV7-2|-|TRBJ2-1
CASSLDQRGYNEQFF
TGTGCCAGCAGCTTAGACCAGCGGGGATACAATGAGCAGTTCTTC
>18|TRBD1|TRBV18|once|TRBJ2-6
CASSPRDRGISGANVLTF
TGTGCCAGCTCACCAAGGGACAGGGGTATATCTGGGGCCAACGTCCTGACTTTC
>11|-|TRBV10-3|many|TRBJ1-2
CAISETTFYTF
TGTGCCATCAGTGAAACGACCTTTTACACCTTC
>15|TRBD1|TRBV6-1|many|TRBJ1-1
CASTWDSRMNTEAFF
TGTGCCAGCACGTGGGACAGCAGGATGAACACTGAAGCTTTCTTT
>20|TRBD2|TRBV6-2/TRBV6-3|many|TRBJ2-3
CASRTRGLAGGGREADTQYF
TGTGCCAGCCGGACCCGGGGACTAGCGGGAGGAGGGCGTGAGGCAGATACGCAGTATTTT
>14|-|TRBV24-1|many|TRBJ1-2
CATSDFPANYGYTF
TGTGCCACCAGTGATTTCCCCGCTAACTATGGCTACACCTTC
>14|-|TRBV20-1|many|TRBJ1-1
CSARDPGGDTEAFF
TGCAGTGCTAGAGATCCCGGGGGGGACACTGAAGCTTTCTTT
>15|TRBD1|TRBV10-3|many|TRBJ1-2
CAISDRDRGAYGYTF
TGTGCCATCAGTGACCGGGACAGGGGTGCCTATGGCTACACCTTC
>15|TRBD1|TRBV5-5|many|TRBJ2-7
CASSLRGQGAYEQYF
TGTGCCAGCAGCTTGCGCGGACAGGGTGCCTACGAGCAGTACTTC
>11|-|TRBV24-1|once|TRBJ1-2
CATSDLRFYTF
TGTGCCACCAGTGATTTGAGGTTCTACACCTTC
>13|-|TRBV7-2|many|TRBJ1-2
CASRGDRTYGYTF
TGTGCCAGCAGGGGGGACCGAACATATGGCTACACCTTC
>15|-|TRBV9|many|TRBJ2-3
CASSVQSTPTDTQYF
TGTGCCAGCAGCGTACAATCGACCCCCACAGATACGCAGTATTTT
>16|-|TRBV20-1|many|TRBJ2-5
CSARAYGGRHQETQYF
TGCAGTGCTAGAGCTTACGGCGGCAGGCACCAAGAGACCCAGTACTTC
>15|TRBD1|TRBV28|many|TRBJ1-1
CATLDRGGMNTEAFF
TGTGCCACCTTGGACAGGGGGGGGATGAACACTGAAGCTTTCTTT
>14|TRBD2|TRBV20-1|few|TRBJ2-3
CSSRTSGSTDTQYF
TGCAGCAGCAGGACTAGCGGGAGCACAGATACGCAGTATTTT
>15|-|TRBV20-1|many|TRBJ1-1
CSAPTHGDMNTEAFF
TGCAGTGCCCCAACGCACGGGGATATGAACACTGAAGCTTTCTTT
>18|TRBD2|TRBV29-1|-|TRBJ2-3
CSVWTSGRRPSSTDTQYF
TGCAGCGTCTGGACTAGCGGGAGAAGGCCCTCTAGCACAGATACGCAGTATTTT
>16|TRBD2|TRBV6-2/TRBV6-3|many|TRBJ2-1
CASNQPAGEEYNEQFF
TGTGCCAGCAACCAACCCGCGGGGGAGGAGTACAATGAGCAGTTCTTC
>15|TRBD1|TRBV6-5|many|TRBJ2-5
CASSYGGQGGETQYF
TGTGCCAGCAGTTACGGGGGACAGGGGGGAGAGACCCAGTACTTC
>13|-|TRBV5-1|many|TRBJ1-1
CASSLTWGTEAFF
TGCGCCAGCAGCCTAACATGGGGGACTGAAGCTTTCTTT
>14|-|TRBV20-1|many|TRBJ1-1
CSARVQTMATEAFF
TGCAGTGCTAGAGTGCAGACTATGGCCACTGAAGCTTTCTTT
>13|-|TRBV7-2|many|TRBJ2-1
CASSLAGGYEQFF
TGTGCCAGCAGCTTAGCGGGGGGCTATGAGCAGTTCTTC
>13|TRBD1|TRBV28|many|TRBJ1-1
CAAGGRGKPEAFF
TGTGCCGCAGGGGGACGGGGAAAACCTGAAGCTTTCTTT
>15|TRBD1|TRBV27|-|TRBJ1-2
CASGSNRGRRYGYTF
TGTGCCAGCGGCTCGAATAGGGGGCGTAGATATGGCTACACCTTC
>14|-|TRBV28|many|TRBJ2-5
CASSPPGGVETQYF
TGTGCCAGCAGTCCGCCCGGGGGCGTTGAGACCCAGTACTTC
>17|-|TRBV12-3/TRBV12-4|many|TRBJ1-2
CASSPNLSGRGLNGYTF
TGTGCCAGCAGCCCAAATCTCTCGGGCAGGGGACTAAACGGCTACACCTTC